This TCR beta chain originates from a study of blood T cell repertoires in COVID-19. On the study more broadly: Italy, Spain and the United States were the sources of the convalescent and acute COVID-19 samples. PBMCs, B-cell-depleted T cells, or T cells were the source of the cDNA or gDNA that made up the material.

Original handling: Counts of nucleated cells, estimated from reference gene primer amplification, were obtained. Only in-frame clones appear in the TCRdb table, and some are missing; sequencing was by immunoSEQ multiplex PCR. The D gene and trimming were derived from the DNA, and the V and J assignments and clone size from that table. Altogether fewer than 250,000 clones are present, over 80% being singletons, with the ten largest covering 2% to 3%. While infection was still active, Seattle patients were enrolled and then followed longitudinally. The TCR originated in a man aged 25-45 years with COVID-19, enrolled during active disease. Source material: peripheral blood.

In nucleotides, the CDR3 is TGTGCCAGCAGCTCACTAGCGGGAGTGTTCTACGAGCAGTACTTC. This codes for CASSSLAGVFYEQYF. The gene calls are TRBV7-2 and TRBJ2-7; TRBD2 matches 11 bases. CDR1 and CDR2 from the germline V gene are SGHTA and FQGNSA. The CDR3 is 15 residues long. After removal of 4 bases from V and 3 bases from J, the junction contained 5 bases not matched to a gene.